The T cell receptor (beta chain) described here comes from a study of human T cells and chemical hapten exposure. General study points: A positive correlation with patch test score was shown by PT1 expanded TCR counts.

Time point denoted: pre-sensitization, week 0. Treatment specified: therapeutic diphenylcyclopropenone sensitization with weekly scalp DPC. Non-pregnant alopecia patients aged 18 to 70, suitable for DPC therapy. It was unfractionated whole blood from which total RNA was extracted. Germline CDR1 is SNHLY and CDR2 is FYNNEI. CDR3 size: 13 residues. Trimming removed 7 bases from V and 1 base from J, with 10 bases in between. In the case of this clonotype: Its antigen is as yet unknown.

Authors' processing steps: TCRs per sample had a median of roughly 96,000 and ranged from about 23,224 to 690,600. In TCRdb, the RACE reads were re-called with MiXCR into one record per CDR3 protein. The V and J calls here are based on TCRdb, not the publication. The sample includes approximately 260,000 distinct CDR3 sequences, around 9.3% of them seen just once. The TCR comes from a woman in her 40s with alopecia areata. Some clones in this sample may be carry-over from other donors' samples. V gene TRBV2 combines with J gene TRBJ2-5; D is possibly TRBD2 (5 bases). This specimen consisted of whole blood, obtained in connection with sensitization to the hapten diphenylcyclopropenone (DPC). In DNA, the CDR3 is TGTGCCAGCAAGGCGGAGGTCCAAGAGACCCAGTACTTC. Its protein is CASKAEVQETQYF.